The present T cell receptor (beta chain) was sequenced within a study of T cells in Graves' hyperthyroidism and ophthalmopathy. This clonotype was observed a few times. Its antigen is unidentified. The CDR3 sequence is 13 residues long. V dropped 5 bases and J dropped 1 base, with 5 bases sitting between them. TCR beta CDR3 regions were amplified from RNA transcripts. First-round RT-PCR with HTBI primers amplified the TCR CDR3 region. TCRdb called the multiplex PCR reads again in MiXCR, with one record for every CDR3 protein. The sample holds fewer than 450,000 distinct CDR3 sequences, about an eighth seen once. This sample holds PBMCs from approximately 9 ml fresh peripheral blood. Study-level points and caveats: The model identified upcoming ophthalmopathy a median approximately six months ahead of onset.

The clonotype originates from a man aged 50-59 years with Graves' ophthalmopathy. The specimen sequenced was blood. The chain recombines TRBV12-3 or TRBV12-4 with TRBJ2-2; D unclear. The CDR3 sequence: CASSAENTGELFF. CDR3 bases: TGTGCCAGCAGTGCAGAGAACACCGGGGAGCTGTTTTTT.